The T cell receptor (beta chain) described here comes from a study of T cells expressing NK-cell markers. The wider study: CD3+CD56+NKG2C+, CD3+CD56+NKG2C- and CD3+CD56-NKG2C+ T cells, once sorted, supplied the TCR beta repertoires.

Points on this clonotype: Its target is unknown.

With UMIs, 5'RACE template switching was used to make TCR beta cDNA. TCRdb re-called the 5' RACE reads; every CDR3 protein appears as one record, without DNA. The specimen's table records 500,000 or so distinct CDR3 sequences. Study-wide results and caveats: Over 5 donors had dominant NKG2C+ clonotypes that comprised about 1.0-8% of their CD8+ T cells.

Sample: blood T cells: a sorted CD56 or NKG2C T cell subset, CD4+ or CD8+ T cells, or bulk PBMC T cells (not recorded which). This TCR was sampled from a man aged 18 to 29 in good health.

The CDR3: CASSVGASAHEQYF. The chain links TRBV9 to TRBJ2-7. Per the germline V gene, CDR1 is SGDLS and CDR2 is YYNGEE. This CDR3 contains 14 residues.